These 18 T cell receptor beta chains were all obtained from the same sample, sequenced in a study of post-analysis software for immune sequencing data. General study findings and limits: TRBV5-6, TRBV5-1 and TRBV20-1 belonged to a set of about 5 TRBV segments that were more frequent in patients than controls.

Their target antigens are unknown. The library was made from cDNA and included unique molecular identifiers. MiXCR was run by TCRdb on the PCR reads, yielding one entry per CDR3 protein. The sample carries fewer than 600,000 distinct CDR3 sequences, around 40% recorded once. The sequenced material came from blood. Receptors were obtained from a girl between 10 and 17 years old with multiple sclerosis.

The chain couples TRBV7-6 to TRBJ1-5; TRBD1 is a possible D gene (5 bases). V was cut by 1 base and J by 4 bases, with 11 bases left in between. Germline V gene data show CDR1 as SGHVS and CDR2 as FNYEAQ. This CDR3 contains 15 residues. The CDR3 DNA reads as TGTGCCAGCAGCTTAGGGGGCCTACCTAATCAGCCCCAGCATTTT. Amino acids: CASSLGGLPNQPQHF.

The chain couples TRBV7-2 to TRBJ2-5; D is ambiguous. CDR1 and CDR2 from the germline V gene are SGHTA and FQGNSA. This CDR3 has 12 residues. Trimming pared 6 bases from V and 3 bases from J, leaving 8 bases between. CDR3 in DNA: TGTGCCAGCAGGGGGTGGGAAGAGACCCAGTACTTC. Protein sequence: CASRGWEETQYF.

This clonotype was seen a handful of times. The rearrangement joins TRBV27 to TRBJ2-5; 13 bases are a match to TRBD2. The germline gives CDR1 MNHEY, CDR2 SMNVEV (reference sequence). The CDR3 spans 16 residues. J was trimmed by 4 bases and V by 4 bases; bases with no gene match: 6. CDR3 sequence reads: CASSSGTSGNGETQYF. The CDR3, as DNA: TGTGCCAGCAGTTCCGGGACTAGCGGGAACGGAGAGACCCAGTACTTC.

The V and J genes are TRBV5-6 and TRBJ1-5; 8 positions agree with TRBD1. Germline V gene sequence: CDR1 SGHDT, CDR2 YYEEEE. There are 16 residues in the CDR3. Unmatched junction bases numbered 3, after V lost 0 bases and J lost 1 base. The CDR3 loop reads CASSLARQGSNQPQHF. DNA of the CDR3: TGTGCCAGCAGCTTGGCCCGACAGGGGAGCAATCAGCCCCAGCATTTT.

This clonotype has a handful of counts. The chain uses TRBV9 and TRBJ2-7; no clear D. The end of the DNA is better explained by TRBJ2-5, so the J call may be wrong. Per the germline V gene, CDR1 is SGDLS and CDR2 is YYNGEE. CDR3 length: 14 amino acids. The CDR3 sequence is CASSVDPGDETQYF. CDR3 sequence (DNA): TGTGCCAGCAGCGTAGACCCTGGAGATGAGACCCAGTACTTC.

This chain links TRBV20-1 with TRBJ1-2; tentative D call: TRBD1 (5 bases). CDR3 length: 12 amino acids. Germline lookup yields CDR1 DFQATT and CDR2 SNEGSKA (reference sequence). V lost 6 bases and J lost 4, with 12 bases in between. In nucleotides, the CDR3 is TGCAGTGCCGAAGACAGATCCTATGGCTACACCTTC. It translates to CSAEDRSYGYTF.

This clonotype has more than one count but fewer than ten. The chain carries TRBV4-2 and TRBJ2-1, with a possible D match to TRBD2 (5 bases). Germline V CDR1 and CDR2: LGHNA, YNFKEQ. The CDR3 consists of 17 residues. The V end was cut by 0 bases, the J end by 3 bases, with 15 bases between. CDR3 in DNA: TGTGCCAGCAGCCAAGATTTTGAGGGCGGGTACTACAATGAGCAGTTCTTC. It yields the protein CASSQDFEGGYYNEQFF.

The chain has TRBV5-1 and TRBJ2-3, with 8 bases identical to TRBD1. Per the germline V gene, CDR1 is SGHRS and CDR2 is YFSETQ. The V gene end was trimmed by 0 bases and the J gene end by 1 base; junction bases not matched to a gene: 7. The length of the CDR3 is 17 residues. In DNA, the CDR3 is TGCGCCAGCAGCTTGGGGACAGGGAAGGCCGGCACAGATACGCAGTATTTT. Its translation: CASSLGTGKAGTDTQYF.

Comments on this clonotype: The germline gene is not matched at one end of the junction; a read error may be the cause. The genes are TRBV20-1 and TRBJ1-2, with TRBD1 matching 9 bases. The CDR3 extends over 15 amino acids. The germline V gene has CDR1 DFQATT and CDR2 SNEGSKA (reference sequence). The CDR3 loop is CSAYHPGQGNYGYTF. CDR3 DNA: TGTAGTGCTTATCACCCGGGACAGGGAAACTATGGCTACACCTTC.

V usage is TRBV4-3 and J usage is TRBJ2-7; TRBD1 is a possible D gene (6 bases). Near its end, the DNA agrees better with TRBJ2-5, so the J call may be wrong. The CDR3 is 16 residues long. Looked up from germline, CDR1 is LGHNA and CDR2 is YSLEER. As DNA, the CDR3 is TGCGCCAGCAGCCACCTTGGTCGGGACATAAAGGAGACCCAGTACTTC. This codes for CASSHLGRDIKETQYF.

This clonotype has more than one count but fewer than ten. V and J are TRBV20-1 and TRBJ2-1; TRBD2 matches 11 bases. Germline CDR1 DFQATT, CDR2 SNEGSKA (reference sequence). The CDR3 runs 15 residues. In nucleotides, the CDR3 is TGCAGCCCTAACCGGGGACTAGCGGCTTACAATGAGCAGTTCTTC. Encoded protein: CSPNRGLAAYNEQFF.

CDR3 residues: CASSVETGSSYEQYF. CDR3 sequence (DNA): TGTGCCAGCAGCGTAGAAACAGGTAGCTCCTACGAGCAGTACTTC. V and J are TRBV9 and TRBJ2-7; perhaps TRBD1 as D (5 bases). V was clipped by 0 bases and J by 0 bases, with 10 bases between them. CDR3 length equals 15 residues. Germline V gene sequence: CDR1 SGDLS, CDR2 YYNGEE.

The table lists this clonotype with a few counts. V and J are TRBV12-3 or TRBV12-4 and TRBJ2-1, with D perhaps matching TRBD2 (7 bases). Trimming removed 2 bases at V and 7 bases at J, with 12 bases between. The CDR3 extends over 14 amino acids. The CDR3 reads CASSLLRGGNEQFF. The CDR3 DNA reads as TGTGCCAGCAGTTTATTGAGGGGGGGGAATGAGCAGTTCTTC.

There are a few counts of this clonotype. This CDR3 reads CASSPRTGKYQETQYF. For the CDR3, the DNA is TGTGCCAGCAGCCCCCGGACGGGGAAGTACCAAGAGACCCAGTACTTC. The chain combines TRBV7-3 with TRBJ2-5; D possibly corresponds to TRBD2 (5 bases). V shed 5 bases and J shed 0 bases, with 16 bases lying between them. The V gene's germline CDR1 is SGHTA and CDR2 FQGTGA. This CDR3 has 16 residues.

J is TRBJ2-7 and V is TRBV28; the match to TRBD2 covers 9 bases. Germline CDR1 reads MDHEN; CDR2 reads SYDVKM. The CDR3 sequence is 15 residues long. V lost 6 bases to trimming and J lost 2 bases; unmatched junction nucleotides: 8. The CDR3 region is CASRLELAGPYEQYF. The CDR3 nucleotides read TGTGCCAGCAGGCTAGAACTAGCGGGCCCCTACGAGCAGTACTTC.

This sequence joins TRBV4-1 and TRBJ2-7, with D tentatively TRBD2 (7 bases). Germline CDR1 MGHRA, CDR2 YSYEKL. The CDR3 is 16 amino acids. The V gene lost 5 bases and the J gene lost 0 bases, with 17 bases spanning the gap. The CDR3 is CASSEGGGVSSYEQYF. DNA of the CDR3: TGCGCCAGCAGCGAGGGGGGAGGGGTGAGCTCCTACGAGCAGTACTTC.

This rearrangement joins TRBV6-5 to TRBJ1-2; possibly TRBD1 for D (5 bases). This CDR3 is built from 14 residues. Trimming left V 7 bases short and J 6 bases short, with 18 bases between. From germline, CDR1 is MNHEY and CDR2 SVGAGI. DNA of the CDR3: TGTGCCAGCACCAAGGGACGGGGCGGGAATGGCTACACCTTC. Translated: CASTKGRGGNGYTF.

V gene TRBV13 combines with J gene TRBJ2-4; possibly TRBD2 for D (5 bases). The DNA end is a closer match to TRBJ2-7, so the J assignment may be wrong. Germline-derived CDR1 and CDR2 are PRHDT and FYEKMQ (reference sequence). The CDR3 is 16 amino acids. This chain's CDR3 is CASSLGLEGVGYEQYF. DNA of the CDR3: TGTGCCAGCAGCTTAGGCCTTGAGGGAGTGGGGTACGAGCAGTACTTC.